This T cell receptor (beta chain) comes out of a study of blood T cell repertoires in COVID-19 (dated by TCRdb to about 2020). Context from the whole study: Samples covering the acute and convalescent phases of COVID-19 were provided by collaborators in the United States, Italy and Spain. The material from the prospective study consisted of cDNA or gDNA derived from T cells, B-cell-depleted T cells, or PBMCs. Subjects who had been exposed to COVID-19, were actively infected with it, or had recovered from it provided the deeply sampled blood TCRbeta repertoires that made up the dataset. A freely available public database, intended as a resource for researchers studying the immune response to SARS-CoV-2, is where the repertoires were released. Samples came from the ongoing ImmuneRACE study (first 160 participants) plus 1,254 subjects from 6 global collaborators. Nearly every sample came with metadata listing a de-identified subject ID, COVID-19 status, age in years and sex. Where available, HLA class I and class II types were taken from metadata supplied by the sample provider and were not determined by assay-based typing. What the research found in general, with its limitations: The quantity of clinical and demographic metadata differed by source and by participant and was supplied without curation.

The immunoSEQ Assay, a bias-controlled multiplex PCR, was used to amplify TCRbeta CDR3 regions from genomic DNA. Per the source publication's procedure: Nucleated cell counts per sample were estimated from amplification of reference gene primers within the assay. To quantify the absolute abundance of each unique TCRbeta CDR3 rearrangement, sequence reads were collapsed and filtered. For each sample, productive Simpson clonality was calculated as the square root of Simpson's diversity index across productive rearrangements. The immuneACCESS repertoire file appears here via TCRdb, limited to in-frame rearrangements. These files lack a portion of the clones; in checked studies, under half of the deficit traces to unresolved V genes, and the cause of the others is not known. V and J calls and clone size come straight from that table; D and trimming were deduced from the DNA. This sample gives around 260,000 clones in total; around 85% of them show up just once. The ten largest clonotypes hold 0.87% of the sample.

From cysteine to phenylalanine, the CDR3 is 17 amino acids long. CDR3 DNA only is kept here, 51 bases in frame from base 1. Via the germline V gene, CDR1 is SGHRS and CDR2 YFSETQ. V sheds 4 bases and J sheds 6 bases, leaving 25 bases between their ends. This clone was found once. Its antigen specificity is not known. The input lacks base qualities; no much larger clone sits a single base away. One collaborating source in Seattle enrolled patients during active infection and followed them longitudinally through the course of disease. The collaborating institutions used their own protocols to collect whole blood in K2EDTA tubes. For TCRbeta analysis, collaborators shipped samples as frozen whole blood, isolated PBMCs, or DNA extracted from either of those sample types.

The chain links TRBV5-1 with TRBJ1-1, with a tentative D gene TRBD1 over 6 matching bases. The receptor's source is a human donor with COVID-19, enrolled during active disease. The donor label of this sample is uncertain. Sequences were obtained from peripheral blood. The DNA is as follows: TGCGCCAGCAGCGGCGGACAGTCGGGGGAGGGTATCGCTGAAGCTTTCTTT. Its protein product is CASSGGQSGEGIAEAFF.